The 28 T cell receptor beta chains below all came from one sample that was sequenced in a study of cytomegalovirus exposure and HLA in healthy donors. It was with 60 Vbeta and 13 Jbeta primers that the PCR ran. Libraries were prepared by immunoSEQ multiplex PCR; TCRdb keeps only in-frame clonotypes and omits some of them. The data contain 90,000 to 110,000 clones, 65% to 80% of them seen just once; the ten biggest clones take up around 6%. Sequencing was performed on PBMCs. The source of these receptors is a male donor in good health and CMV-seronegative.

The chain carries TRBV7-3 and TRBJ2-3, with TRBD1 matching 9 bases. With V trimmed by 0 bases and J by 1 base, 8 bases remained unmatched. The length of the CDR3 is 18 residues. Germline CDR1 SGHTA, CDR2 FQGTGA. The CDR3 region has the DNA TGTGCCAGCAGCTTAACCGGAACAGGGGGCAGTGGCACAGATACGCAGTATTTT. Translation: CASSLTGTGGSGTDTQYF.

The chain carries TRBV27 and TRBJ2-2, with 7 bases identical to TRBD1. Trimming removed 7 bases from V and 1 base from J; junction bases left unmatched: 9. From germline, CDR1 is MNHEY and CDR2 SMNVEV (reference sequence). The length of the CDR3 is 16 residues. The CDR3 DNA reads TGTGCCAGCAAAACCGGACAGGTCCTGAACACCGGGGAGCTGTTTTTT. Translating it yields CASKTGQVLNTGELFF.

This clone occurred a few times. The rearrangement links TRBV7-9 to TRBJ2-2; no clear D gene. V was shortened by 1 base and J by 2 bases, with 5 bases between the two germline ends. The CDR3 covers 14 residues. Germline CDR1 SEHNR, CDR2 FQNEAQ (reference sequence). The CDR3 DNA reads TGTGCCAGCAGCTTAGGGGCTAACACCGGGGAGCTGTTTTTT. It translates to CASSLGANTGELFF.

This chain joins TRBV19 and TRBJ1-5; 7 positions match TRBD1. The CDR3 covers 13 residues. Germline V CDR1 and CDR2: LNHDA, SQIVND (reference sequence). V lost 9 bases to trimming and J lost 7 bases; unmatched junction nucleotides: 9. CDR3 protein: CASRNRGGQPQHF. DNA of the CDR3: TGTGCCAGCCGCAACAGGGGCGGCCAGCCCCAGCATTTT.

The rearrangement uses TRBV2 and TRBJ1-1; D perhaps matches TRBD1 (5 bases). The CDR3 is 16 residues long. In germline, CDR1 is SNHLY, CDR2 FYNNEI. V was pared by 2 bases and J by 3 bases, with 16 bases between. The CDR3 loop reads CASSENAVGADTEAFF. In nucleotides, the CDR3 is TGTGCCAGCAGTGAAAACGCGGTAGGGGCAGACACTGAAGCTTTCTTT.

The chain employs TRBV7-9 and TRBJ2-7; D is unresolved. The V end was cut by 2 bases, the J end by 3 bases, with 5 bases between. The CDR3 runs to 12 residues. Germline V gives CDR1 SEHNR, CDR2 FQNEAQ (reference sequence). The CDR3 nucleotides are TGTGCCAGCAGCTTATCCGGCTACGAGCAGTACTTC. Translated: CASSLSGYEQYF.

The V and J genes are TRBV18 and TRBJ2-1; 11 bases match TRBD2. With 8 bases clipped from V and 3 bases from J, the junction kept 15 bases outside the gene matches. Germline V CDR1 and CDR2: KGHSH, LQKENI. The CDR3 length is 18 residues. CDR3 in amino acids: CASRTTSGNHKGYNEQFF. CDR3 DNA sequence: TGTGCCAGCCGGACGACTAGCGGGAACCACAAAGGCTACAATGAGCAGTTCTTC.

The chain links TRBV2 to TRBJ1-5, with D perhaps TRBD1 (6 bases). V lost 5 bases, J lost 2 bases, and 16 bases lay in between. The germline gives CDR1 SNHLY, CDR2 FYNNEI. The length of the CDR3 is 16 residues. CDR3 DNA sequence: TGTGCCAGCAGTCCCCTGGGAGGGGGTGGCAATCAGCCCCAGCATTTT. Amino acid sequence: CASSPLGGGGNQPQHF. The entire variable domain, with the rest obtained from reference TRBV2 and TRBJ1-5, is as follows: EPEVTQTPSHQVTQMGQEVILRCVPISNHLYFYWYRQILGQKVEFLVSFYNNEISEKSEIFDDQFSVERPDGSNFTLKIRSTKLEDSAMYFCASSPLGGGGNQPQHFGDGTRLSIL.

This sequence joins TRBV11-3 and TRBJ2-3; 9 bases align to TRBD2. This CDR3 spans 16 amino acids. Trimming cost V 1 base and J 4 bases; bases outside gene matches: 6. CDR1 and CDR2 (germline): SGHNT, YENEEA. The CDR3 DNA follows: TGTGCCAGCAGCTTAGGATGGCGGGAGGGCCCAGATACGCAGTATTTT. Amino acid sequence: CASSLGWREGPDTQYF.

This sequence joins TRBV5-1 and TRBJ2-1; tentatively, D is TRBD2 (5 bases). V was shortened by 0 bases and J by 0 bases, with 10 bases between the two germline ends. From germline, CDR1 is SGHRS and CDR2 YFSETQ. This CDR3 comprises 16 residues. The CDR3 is CASSLDPGSSYNEQFF. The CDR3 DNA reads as TGCGCCAGCAGCTTGGACCCGGGGAGCTCCTACAATGAGCAGTTCTTC.

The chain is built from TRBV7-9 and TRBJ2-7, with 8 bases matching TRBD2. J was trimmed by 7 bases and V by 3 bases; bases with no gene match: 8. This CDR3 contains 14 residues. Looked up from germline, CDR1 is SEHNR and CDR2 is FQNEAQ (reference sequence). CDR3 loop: CASSLGLGVLEQYF. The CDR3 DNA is TGTGCCAGCAGCTTGGGACTAGGCGTGTTGGAGCAGTACTTC.

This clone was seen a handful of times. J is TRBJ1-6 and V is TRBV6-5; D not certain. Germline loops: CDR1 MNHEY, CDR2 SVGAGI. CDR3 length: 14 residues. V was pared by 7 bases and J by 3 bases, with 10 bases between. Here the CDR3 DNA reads TGTGCCAGCAAGGAGGGCAACTATAATTCACCCCTCCACTTT. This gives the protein CASKEGNYNSPLHF.

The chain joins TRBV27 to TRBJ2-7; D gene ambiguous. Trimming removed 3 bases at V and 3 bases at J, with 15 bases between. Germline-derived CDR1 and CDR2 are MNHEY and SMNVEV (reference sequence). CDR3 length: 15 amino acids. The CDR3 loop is CASSFGGSHHYEQYF. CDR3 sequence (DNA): TGTGCCAGCAGTTTTGGCGGATCACACCACTACGAGCAGTACTTC.

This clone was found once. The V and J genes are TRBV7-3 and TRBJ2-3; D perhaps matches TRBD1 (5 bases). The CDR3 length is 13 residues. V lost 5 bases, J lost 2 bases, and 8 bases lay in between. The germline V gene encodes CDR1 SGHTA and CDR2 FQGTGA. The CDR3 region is CASSPGNTDTQYF. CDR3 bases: TGTGCCAGCAGCCCAGGGAACACAGATACGCAGTATTTT.

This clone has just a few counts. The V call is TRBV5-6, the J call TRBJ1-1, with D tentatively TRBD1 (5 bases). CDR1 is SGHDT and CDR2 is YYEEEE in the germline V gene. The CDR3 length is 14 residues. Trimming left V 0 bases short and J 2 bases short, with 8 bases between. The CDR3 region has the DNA TGTGCCAGCAGCTTGGGGGGGACTAACACTGAAGCTTTCTTT. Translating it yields CASSLGGTNTEAFF. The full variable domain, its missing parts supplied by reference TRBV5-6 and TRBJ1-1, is DAGVTQSPTHLIKTRGQQVTLRCSPKSGHDTVSWYQQALGQGPQFIFQYYEEEERQRGNFPDRFSGHQFPNYSSELNVNALLLGDSALYLCASSLGGTNTEAFFGQGTRLTVV.

The CDR3 here is CASSLLQTQGDGYTF. In DNA, the CDR3 is TGTGCCAGCAGCTTGCTACAGACACAGGGGGATGGCTACACCTTC. The chain is built from TRBV5-6 and TRBJ1-2; 8 positions match TRBD1. CDR3 length equals 15 residues. V shed 1 base and J 6 bases; nucleotides not matched to a gene: 8. Germline values: CDR1 SGHDT, CDR2 YYEEEE.

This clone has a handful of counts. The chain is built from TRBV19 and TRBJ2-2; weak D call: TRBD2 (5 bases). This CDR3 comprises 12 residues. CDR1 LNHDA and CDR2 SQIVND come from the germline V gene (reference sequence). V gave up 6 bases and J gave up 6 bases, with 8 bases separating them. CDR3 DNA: TGTGCCAGTAGACCGCGGGCCGGGGAGCTGTTTTTT. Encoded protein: CASRPRAGELFF.

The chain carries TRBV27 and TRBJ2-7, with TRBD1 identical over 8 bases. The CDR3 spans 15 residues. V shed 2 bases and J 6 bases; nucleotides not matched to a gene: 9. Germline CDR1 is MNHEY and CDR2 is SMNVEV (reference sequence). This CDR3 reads CASSLIRDRFGEQYF. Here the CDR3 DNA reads TGTGCCAGCAGTTTAATCCGGGACAGGTTCGGCGAGCAGTACTTC.

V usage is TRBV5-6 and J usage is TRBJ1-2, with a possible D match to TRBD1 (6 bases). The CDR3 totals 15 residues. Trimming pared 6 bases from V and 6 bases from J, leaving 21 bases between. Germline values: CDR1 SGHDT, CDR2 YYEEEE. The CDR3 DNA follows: TGTGCCAGCACCAGAGGACAGTTACTTCACGATGGCTACACCTTC. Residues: CASTRGQLLHDGYTF.

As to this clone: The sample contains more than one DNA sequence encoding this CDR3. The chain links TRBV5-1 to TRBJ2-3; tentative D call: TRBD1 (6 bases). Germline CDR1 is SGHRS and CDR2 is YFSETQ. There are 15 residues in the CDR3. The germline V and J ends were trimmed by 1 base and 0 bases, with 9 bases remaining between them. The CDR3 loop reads CASSLQGPSTDTQYF. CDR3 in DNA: TGCGCCAGCAGCTTGCAGGGGCCTAGCACAGATACGCAGTATTTT.

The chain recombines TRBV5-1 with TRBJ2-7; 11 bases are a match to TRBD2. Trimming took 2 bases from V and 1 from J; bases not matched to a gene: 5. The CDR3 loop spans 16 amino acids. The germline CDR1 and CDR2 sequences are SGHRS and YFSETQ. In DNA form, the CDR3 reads TGCGCCAGCAGCTTAGGGACTAGCGGATATTCCTACGAGCAGTACTTC. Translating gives CASSLGTSGYSYEQYF.

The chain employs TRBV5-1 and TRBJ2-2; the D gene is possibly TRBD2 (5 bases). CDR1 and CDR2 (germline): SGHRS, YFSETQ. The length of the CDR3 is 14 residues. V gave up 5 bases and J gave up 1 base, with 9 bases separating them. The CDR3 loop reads CASRSGWNTGELFF. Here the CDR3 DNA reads TGCGCCAGCAGATCGGGATGGAACACCGGGGAGCTGTTTTTT.

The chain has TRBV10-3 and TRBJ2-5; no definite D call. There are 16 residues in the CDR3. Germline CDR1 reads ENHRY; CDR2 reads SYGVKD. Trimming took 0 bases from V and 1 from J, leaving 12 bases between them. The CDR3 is CAISESNSKAQETQYF. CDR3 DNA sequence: TGTGCCATCAGTGAGTCAAATAGCAAAGCCCAAGAGACCCAGTACTTC.

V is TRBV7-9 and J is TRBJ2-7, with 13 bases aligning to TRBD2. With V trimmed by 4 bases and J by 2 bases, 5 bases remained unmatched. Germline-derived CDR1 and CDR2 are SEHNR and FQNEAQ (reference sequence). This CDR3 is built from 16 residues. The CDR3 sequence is CASSYPTSGGTYEQYF. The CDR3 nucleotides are TGTGCCAGCAGCTACCCGACTAGCGGGGGGACCTACGAGCAGTACTTC.

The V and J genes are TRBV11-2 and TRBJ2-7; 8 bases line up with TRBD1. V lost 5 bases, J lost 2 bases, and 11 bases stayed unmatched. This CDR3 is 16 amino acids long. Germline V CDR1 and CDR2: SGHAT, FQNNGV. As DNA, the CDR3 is TGTGCCAGCAGCCAACCCACGGGACAGGTTGCCTACGAGCAGTACTTC. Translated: CASSQPTGQVAYEQYF.

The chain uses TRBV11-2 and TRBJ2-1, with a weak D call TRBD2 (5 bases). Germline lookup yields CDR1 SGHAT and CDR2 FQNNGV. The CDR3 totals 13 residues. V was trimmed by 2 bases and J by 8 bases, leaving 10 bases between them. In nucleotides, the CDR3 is TGTGCCAGCAGCTTAAGCGCCGGGGATGAGCAGTTCTTC. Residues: CASSLSAGDEQFF.

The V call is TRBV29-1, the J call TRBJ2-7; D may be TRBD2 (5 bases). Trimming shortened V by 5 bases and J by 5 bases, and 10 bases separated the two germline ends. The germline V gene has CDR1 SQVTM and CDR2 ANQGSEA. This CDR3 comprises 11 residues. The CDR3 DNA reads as TGCAGCGTTACTAGTTCCGACGAGCAGTACTTC. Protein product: CSVTSSDEQYF.

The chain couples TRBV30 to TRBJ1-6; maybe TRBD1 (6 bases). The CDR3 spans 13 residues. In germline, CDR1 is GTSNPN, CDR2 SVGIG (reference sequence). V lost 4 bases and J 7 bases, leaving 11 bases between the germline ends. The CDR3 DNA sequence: TGTGCCTGGACAGGGGTCCTCAATTCACCCCTCCACTTT. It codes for CAWTGVLNSPLHF.